Listed below are T cell receptor beta chains from one sample, sequenced in a study of T-cell memory formation after mild COVID-19. MiXCR was run by TCRdb on the 5' RACE reads, yielding one entry per CDR3 protein. The table has 200,000 or so distinct CDR3 sequences, approximately 16% seen once; the top ten hold approximately 2.2%. Sequencing was done on a sample of PBMCs or a T cell subset sorted from them (not recorded which). These receptors all stem from an adult woman who had mild COVID-19 (a few samples of this study predate the infection). Cell type and time point are not known. The conserved cysteine and the conserved F or W are not part of the CDR3 here. Each record gives: J gene, V gene, CDR3 protein.

TRBJ2-5 TRBV6-6 ASSYSRRFGSGETQY
TRBJ1-3 TRBV3-1 ASSPGLSGNTIY
TRBJ1-1 TRBV30 AWSSQFEAF
TRBJ1-1 TRBV16 ASIRNHTEAF
TRBJ1-1 TRBV20-1 SASGNRDNTEAF
TRBJ1-2 TRBV4-1 ASSQDLEGYT
TRBJ2-5 TRBV29-1 SAGSSRAQETQY
TRBJ2-1 TRBV12-3/TRBV12-4 ASSLEGGSNEQF
TRBJ1-2 TRBV7-2 ASSWTEYYYGYT
TRBJ2-3 TRBV2 ASRTGATDTQY
TRBJ2-1 TRBV6-6 ASRTSGYNEQF
TRBJ2-7 TRBV29-1 SVERTGHDEQY
TRBJ2-3 TRBV9 ASSFRTSGRVDTQY
TRBJ1-1 TRBV9 ASSPRQWNTEAF
TRBJ1-3 TRBV18 ASSPGGIPGNTIY
TRBJ2-3 TRBV12-3/TRBV12-4 ASSFSGRVPDTQY
TRBJ2-3 TRBV12-3/TRBV12-4 ASNLWGGRGTDTQY
TRBJ1-1 TRBV20-1 SARKGAEAF
TRBJ2-3 TRBV24-1 ATSDARRGTDHLTDTQY
TRBJ2-1 TRBV20-1 SVRDTYNEQF
TRBJ1-5 TRBV9 ASSSGGAADSNQPQH
TRBJ2-3 TRBV7-3 ASSPGGSNTQY
TRBJ1-1 TRBV20-1 SAREPGSPLI
TRBJ1-4 TRBV12-3/TRBV12-4 ASRKGSNEKLF
TRBJ2-4 TRBV5-1 ASSLGGNIQY
TRBJ2-3 TRBV5-5 ASSLVWDDTQY
TRBJ2-7 TRBV12-3/TRBV12-4 ASSFGPRAYEQY
TRBJ2-1 TRBV7-9 ASSLTSGRYNEQF
TRBJ2-7 TRBV28 ASSLSQGAYEQY
TRBJ2-5 TRBV24-1 ATSDPDRGRETQY
TRBJ2-3 TRBV6-2/TRBV6-3 ASASGHSTQY
TRBJ2-2 TRBV29-1 SVGHGAVGELF
TRBJ2-1 TRBV7-2 ASSASRGGGGNEQF
TRBJ1-4 TRBV12-3/TRBV12-4 ASAKDRGHEKLF
TRBJ2-4 TRBV6-2/TRBV6-3 ATSFRATENIQY
TRBJ2-3 TRBV7-3 ASSFGGTTETQY
TRBJ2-7 TRBV29-1 SVGVGRYYEQY
TRBJ2-5 TRBV20-1 SARGGQPQETQY
TRBJ2-2 TRBV5-1 ASSYQQGSGELF
TRBJ1-3 TRBV7-8 ASSLRDTLSGNTIY
TRBJ2-5 TRBV25-1 ASSTRVYQETQY
TRBJ2-7 TRBV29-1 SVRQASYEQY
TRBJ2-3 TRBV12-3/TRBV12-4 ASSLAGTGTDTQY
TRBJ2-1 TRBV7-3 ASSLLRLAGASEQF
TRBJ2-7 TRBV12-3/TRBV12-4 ASSRVGGYEQY
TRBJ2-1 TRBV20-1 SARTTRGRGNEQF
TRBJ1-3 TRBV6-5 ASRRTGPSGNTIY
TRBJ2-7 TRBV7-8 ASSLWYREETEDEQY